Listed here are 29 T cell receptor beta chains from one sample, sequenced in a study of Ad26.COV2.S vaccination and SARS-CoV-2 variants. Treatment denoted: about 20 received Ad26.COV2.S at low or high dose, single or two shots; 5 received placebo; per-sample allocation not given. Sample collection was performed on day 63 after the first vaccine or placebo injection. Data came from immunoSEQ multiplex PCR; TCRdb stores just in-frame clones and leaves some out. The sample holds approximately 420,000 clones, around 89% seen once. This specimen was peripheral blood, taken in a trial of Ad26.COV2.S vaccine versus placebo. These receptors were collected from a person between 18 and 65 years old who received the Ad26.COV2.S COVID-19 vaccine or a placebo.

The chain couples TRBV5-6 to TRBJ1-1; D gene ambiguous. The CDR3 extends over 13 amino acids. Germline CDR1 and CDR2: SGHDT and YYEEEE. Trimming left V 2 bases short and J 1 base short, with 6 bases between. CDR3 DNA: TGTGCCAGCAGCTTCGACACGAACACTGAAGCTTTCTTT. This translates into CASSFDTNTEAFF.

The chain employs TRBV18 and TRBJ2-5; 8 bases align to TRBD2. Germline V CDR1 and CDR2: KGHSH, LQKENI. The junction had 7 bases not matched to a gene; V was cut back by 2 bases and J by 5 bases. The CDR3 consists of 15 residues. CDR3 DNA sequence: TGTGCCAGCTCACCATCGGGGGGGCTTCAGGAGACCCAGTACTTC. This sequence encodes CASSPSGGLQETQYF.

The chain couples TRBV19 to TRBJ1-5; 7 bases map to TRBD1. Germline values: CDR1 LNHDA, CDR2 SQIVND (reference sequence). V was clipped by 7 bases and J by 6 bases; unmatched bases: 6. CDR3 size: 13 residues. In nucleotides, the CDR3 is TGTGCCAGTAATTCAGGGGGGGTTCAGCCCCAGCATTTT. This gives the protein CASNSGGVQPQHF.

This clone was counted a few times. The CDR3 DNA reads as TGTGCCAGCAGTTCGGGGGGATCGGCCCGGAGGGTACAGTACTTC. Translation gives CASSSGGSARRVQYF. The V and J genes are TRBV6-2 or TRBV6-3 and TRBJ2-7; TRBD2 aligns across 7 bases. Germline V CDR1 and CDR2: MNHEY, SVGEGT. The CDR3 totals 15 residues. Germline trimming cut 4 bases from V and 10 bases from J; bases unmatched to any gene: 16.

The chain recombines TRBV30 with TRBJ2-5, with D perhaps TRBD2 (5 bases). Germline V gene data show CDR1 as GTSNPN and CDR2 as SVGIG (reference sequence). The CDR3 is made up of 13 amino acids. With 5 bases removed from V and 0 bases from J, the gap between germline ends came to 10 bases. The CDR3 region is CAWDQDYQETQYF. In DNA form, the CDR3 reads TGTGCCTGGGATCAGGACTACCAAGAGACCCAGTACTTC.

The chain is built from TRBV7-3 and TRBJ2-1; D perhaps matches TRBD2 (5 bases). Trimming took 0 bases from V and 5 from J, leaving 5 bases between them. Germline V lookup: CDR1 SGHTA, CDR2 FQGTGA. There are 13 residues in the CDR3. CDR3 in DNA: TGTGCCAGCAGCTTAACAGCGGACAATGAGCAGTTCTTC. Residues: CASSLTADNEQFF.

The chain employs TRBV19 and TRBJ2-3; 16 bases agree with TRBD2. The V and J ends lost 3 bases and 1 base, in that order; junction bases with no gene match: 7. The germline gives CDR1 LNHDA, CDR2 SQIVND (reference sequence). The CDR3 totals 19 residues. The DNA of the CDR3 is TGTGCCAGTAGTATCACCTCCGGGACTAGCGGGGGGGGCACAGATACGCAGTATTTT. Its translation: CASSITSGTSGGGTDTQYF. The variable domain in full, completed from reference TRBV19 and TRBJ2-3, reads DGGITQSPKYLFRKEGQNVTLSCEQNLNHDAMYWYRQDPGQGLRLIYYSQIVNDFQKGDIAEGYSVSREKKESFPLTVTSAQKNPTAFYLCASSITSGTSGGGTDTQYFGPGTRLTVL.

This chain connects TRBV5-1 to TRBJ1-6; 7 bases map to TRBD1. The V segment lost 0 bases and the J segment 5 bases; nucleotides outside the gene matches: 5. Germline V gives CDR1 SGHRS, CDR2 YFSETQ. The CDR3 runs 16 residues. CDR3 coding DNA: TGCGCCAGCAGCTTGGCAGGGACAGTAGATAATTCACCCCTCCACTTT. This translates into CASSLAGTVDNSPLHF.

The chain joins TRBV7-2 to TRBJ2-5, with TRBD2 identical over 10 bases. The trim removed 5 bases at V and 5 bases at J, leaving 14 bases unmatched. Per germline, CDR1 SGHTA and CDR2 FQGNSA. CDR3 length: 17 residues. CDR3 bases: TGTGCCAGCAGCGGCAAGGGATATAGCGGGGGGAGTGAGACCCAGTACTTC. Encoded protein: CASSGKGYSGGSETQYF.

V gene TRBV6-5 combines with J gene TRBJ1-2; TRBD1 might be the D (6 bases). Germline V gene lookup returns CDR1 MNHEY and CDR2 SVGAGI. The CDR3 covers 13 residues. Trimming pared 10 bases from V and 7 bases from J, leaving 19 bases between. The CDR3 here is CATLRGAEGGYTF. The CDR3 coding sequence is TGTGCCACTCTCAGGGGTGCAGAGGGTGGCTACACCTTC.

The rearrangement uses TRBV2 and TRBJ2-1, with 9 bases identical to TRBD2. CDR1 and CDR2 (germline): SNHLY, FYNNEI. V gave up 7 bases and J gave up 0 bases; unmatched junction bases: 4. The CDR3 totals 15 residues. CDR3 coding DNA: TGTGCCAGCATTGAGCGGGGGGACTCCTACAATGAGCAGTTCTTC. Translated: CASIERGDSYNEQFF.

The rearrangement uses TRBV18 and TRBJ1-1; D unresolved. Trimming removed 0 bases at V and 0 bases at J, with 11 bases between. The germline gives CDR1 KGHSH, CDR2 LQKENI. CDR3 size: 16 residues. This CDR3 reads CASSPPPGLMNTEAFF. In DNA form, the CDR3 reads TGTGCCAGCTCACCACCCCCGGGGTTGATGAACACTGAAGCTTTCTTT.

The rearrangement links TRBV4-1 to TRBJ1-5, with D possibly matching TRBD1 (5 bases). Trimming took 2 bases from V and 5 from J, leaving 19 bases between them. The CDR3 contains 17 residues. Germline CDR1 reads MGHRA; CDR2 reads YSYEKL. The DNA for the CDR3 is TGCGCCAGCAGCCAAACACAGCGGGCAGGGATGGATCAGCCCCAGCATTTT. As protein: CASSQTQRAGMDQPQHF.

The chain is built from TRBV29-1 and TRBJ2-6; D might be TRBD1 (6 bases). CDR1 is SQVTM and CDR2 is ANQGSEA in the germline V gene. Trimming removed 7 bases from V and 0 bases from J, with 13 bases in between. CDR3 size: 15 residues. The CDR3 is CSAEGDGSGANVLTF. CDR3 sequence (DNA): TGCAGCGCAGAGGGGGATGGCTCTGGGGCCAACGTCCTGACTTTC.

The chain uses TRBV30 and TRBJ2-7; D not certain. Trimming took off 0 bases at V and 0 bases at J, with 12 bases between the two ends. The CDR3 consists of 15 residues. In germline, CDR1 is GTSNPN, CDR2 SVGIG (reference sequence). The CDR3 spells CAWSVSETGSYEQYF. The CDR3 DNA reads TGTGCCTGGAGTGTATCAGAAACGGGCTCCTACGAGCAGTACTTC.

The V call is TRBV7-2, the J call TRBJ2-3; 10 nucleotides align to TRBD2. V lost 5 bases, J lost 4 bases, and 15 bases stayed unmatched. The CDR3 spans 18 residues. Per germline, CDR1 SGHTA and CDR2 FQGNSA. CDR3: CASSPRAFSGGSPDTQYF. DNA for the CDR3: TGTGCCAGCAGCCCCAGGGCCTTTAGCGGGGGGAGCCCAGATACGCAGTATTTT.

This chain joins TRBV19 and TRBJ2-1; a weak D match, TRBD2 (5 bases). Germline V gene data show CDR1 as LNHDA and CDR2 as SQIVND (reference sequence). The V end lost 4 bases, the J end lost 3 bases, and 16 bases lay between the germline ends. CDR3 length: 16 amino acids. The DNA for the CDR3 is TGTGCCAGTAGTACGTCCGGAGGCGGAGGCTACAATGAGCAGTTCTTC. Its translation is CASSTSGGGGYNEQFF.

The chain links TRBV7-6 to TRBJ1-5; TRBD1 might be the D (6 bases). The CDR3 is 15 amino acids. Germline lookup yields CDR1 SGHVS and CDR2 FNYEAQ. Trimming removed 2 bases at V and 4 bases at J, with 12 bases between. The CDR3 region is CASSLREQGNQPQHF. CDR3 DNA: TGTGCCAGCAGCTTAAGGGAACAGGGAAATCAGCCCCAGCATTTT.

This sequence joins TRBV19 and TRBJ2-3; D possibly corresponds to TRBD1 (6 bases). The CDR3 is made up of 15 amino acids. Germline V CDR1 and CDR2: LNHDA, SQIVND (reference sequence). The germline V and J ends were trimmed by 5 bases and 0 bases, with 12 bases remaining between them. The DNA for the CDR3 is TGTGCCAGTAGTCCCGGGACACTGAGCACAGATACGCAGTATTTT. It is translated as CASSPGTLSTDTQYF.

The V and J genes are TRBV6-6 and TRBJ1-5; D is possibly TRBD1 (5 bases). The CDR3 length is 14 residues. Germline CDR1 MNHNY, CDR2 SVGAGI (reference sequence). With 5 bases removed from V and 2 bases from J, the gap between germline ends came to 10 bases. CDR3 sequence: CASSIQGRNQPQHF. CDR3 in DNA: TGTGCCAGCAGTATTCAGGGTCGCAATCAGCCCCAGCATTTT.

This chain uses TRBV4-2 with TRBJ1-3, with a weak D call TRBD1 (5 bases). The germline CDR1 and CDR2 sequences are LGHNA and YNFKEQ. The CDR3 runs to 16 residues. V was shortened by 4 bases and J by 1 base, with 14 bases between the two germline ends. CDR3 loop: CASSPSGGSSGNTIYF. CDR3 nucleotides: TGTGCCAGCAGCCCCTCGGGGGGATCTTCTGGAAACACCATATATTTT.

This clone was found a few times. The V gene is TRBV6-1, the J gene TRBJ1-1; D is uncertain. This CDR3 is 12 amino acids long. The V gene lost 3 bases and the J gene lost 7 bases, with 9 bases spanning the gap. CDR1 is MNHNS and CDR2 is SASEGT in the germline V gene. The CDR3 nucleotides are TGTGCCAGCAGTGATCCGGATTTTGAAGCTTTCTTT. It codes for CASSDPDFEAFF.

V usage is TRBV7-3 and J usage is TRBJ2-2; TRBD2 matches 7 bases. CDR3 length equals 15 residues. Germline V lookup: CDR1 SGHTA, CDR2 FQGTGA. J lost 1 base, V lost 6 bases, and 5 bases had no gene match. The CDR3 sequence: CASSQAGLNTGELFF. CDR3 in DNA: TGTGCCAGCAGTCAAGCGGGGCTGAACACCGGGGAGCTGTTTTTT.

This clone is a singleton in its sample. The genes are TRBV6-5 and TRBJ2-1, with D unclear. Trimming took 8 bases from V and 7 from J, leaving 15 bases between them. The CDR3 runs to 13 residues. CDR1 and CDR2 from the germline V gene are MNHEY and SVGAGI. CDR3 DNA: TGTGCCAGCGGGGTGGCCTCGTGGAATGAGCAGTTCTTC. This gives the protein CASGVASWNEQFF.

V gene TRBV5-1 combines with J gene TRBJ2-2, with D unresolved. CDR1 is SGHRS, CDR2 YFSETQ, per germline. The germline V and J ends were trimmed by 0 bases and 8 bases, with 5 bases remaining between them. The CDR3 loop spans 12 amino acids. CDR3 protein: CASSLVSGELFF. Written as DNA, the CDR3 is TGCGCCAGCAGCTTGGTGTCTGGGGAGCTGTTTTTT.

In DNA form, the CDR3 reads TGTGCCAGCAGTGAACCTGTCAGGTCGAACTATGGCTACACCTTC. Translation gives CASSEPVRSNYGYTF. V gene TRBV6-1 combines with J gene TRBJ1-2; D uncertain. This CDR3 is 15 amino acids long. V lost 2 bases and J 2 bases, leaving 12 bases between the germline ends. Germline lookup yields CDR1 MNHNS and CDR2 SASEGT.

The chain links TRBV27 to TRBJ1-5; no clear D. The CDR3 has 13 residues. Germline V gives CDR1 MNHEY, CDR2 SMNVEV (reference sequence). V shed 2 bases and J shed 6 bases, with 8 bases lying between them. This CDR3 reads CASSLKFGQPQHF. The CDR3 DNA reads TGTGCCAGCAGTTTAAAGTTTGGTCAGCCCCAGCATTTT.

This clone was picked up many times. CDR3 in DNA: TGTGCCAGCAGTTTAGGAGCATCACTTTACGGGCCCGAGCAGTACTTC. Its translation is CASSLGASLYGPEQYF. The chain has TRBV28 and TRBJ2-7; D is ambiguous. Germline V gives CDR1 MDHEN, CDR2 SYDVKM. This CDR3 region has 16 residues. Deletions cut 2 bases from V and 6 bases from J, with 20 bases between.

This chain uses TRBV24-1 with TRBJ1-2; the D gene is possibly TRBD1 (5 bases). V was trimmed by 9 bases and J by 2 bases, leaving 12 bases between them. The CDR3 spans 13 residues. Germline loops: CDR1 KGHDR, CDR2 SFDVKD. The CDR3 loop reads CATSPGGNYGYTF. CDR3 bases: TGTGCCACCTCGCCCGGGGGAAACTATGGCTACACCTTC.